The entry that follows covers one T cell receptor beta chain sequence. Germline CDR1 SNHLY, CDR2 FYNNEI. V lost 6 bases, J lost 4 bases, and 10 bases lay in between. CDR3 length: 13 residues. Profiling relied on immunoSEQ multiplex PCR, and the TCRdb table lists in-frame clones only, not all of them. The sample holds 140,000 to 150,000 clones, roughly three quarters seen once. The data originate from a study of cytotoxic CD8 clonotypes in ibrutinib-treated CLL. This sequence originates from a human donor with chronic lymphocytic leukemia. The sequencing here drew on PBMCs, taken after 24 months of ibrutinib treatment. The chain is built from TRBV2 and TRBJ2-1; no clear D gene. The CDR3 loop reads CASRVSPYNEQFF. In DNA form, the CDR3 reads TGTGCCAGCAGGGTGTCCCCTTACAATGAGCAGTTCTTC.